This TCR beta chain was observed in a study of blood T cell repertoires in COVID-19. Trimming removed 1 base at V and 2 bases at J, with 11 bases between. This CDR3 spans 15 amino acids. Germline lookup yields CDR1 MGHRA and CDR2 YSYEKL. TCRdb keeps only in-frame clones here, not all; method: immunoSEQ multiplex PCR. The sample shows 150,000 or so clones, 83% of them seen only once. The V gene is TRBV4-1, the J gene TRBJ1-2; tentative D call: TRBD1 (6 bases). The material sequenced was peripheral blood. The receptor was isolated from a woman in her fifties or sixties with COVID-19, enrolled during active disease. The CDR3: CASSQGRDINYGYTF. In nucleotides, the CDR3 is TGCGCCAGCAGCCAAGGTCGGGACATCAACTATGGCTACACCTTC.